This T cell receptor beta chain derives from a study of T-cell reconstitution after alpha-beta-depleted transplantation in children. Unique molecular identifiers were incorporated during preparation of the TCRbeta library. TCRdb reprocessed the PCR reads via MiXCR and lists one record per CDR3 protein. This table holds roughly 500,000 distinct CDR3 sequences, 15% to 20% found once. CDR3 length equals 12 residues. V gave up 5 bases and J gave up 7 bases, with 9 bases separating them. This chain connects TRBV12-3 or TRBV12-4 to TRBJ1-5; D not resolved. The starting material was PBMCs from the stem cell graft donor, obtained from the stem cell graft. This TCR came from a human donor who donated a stem cell graft to a child with acute lymphoblastic leukemia. The CDR3: CASSRFNQPQHF. CDR3 DNA sequence: TGTGCCAGCAGTCGCTTCAACCAGCCCCAGCATTTT.